Listed below are T cell receptor beta chains from one sample, sequenced in a study of beta chain features in type 1 diabetes. Clones were read by immunoSEQ multiplex PCR, and TCRdb kept only the in-frame ones, dropping some. Among roughly 700,000 clones listed, roughly 12% were seen once. The sample comprised naive CD4+ T cells from blood. The source of these receptors is a man between 18 and 29 years old with type 1 diabetes. CDR3s include the opening cysteine and the closing phenylalanine or tryptophan. Fields, in order: CDR3 DNA, CDR3 protein, J gene, clone size, D gene, V gene. D genes are given only for firm matches. Only some rows state a clone size, as once, few, many or a class for expanded clones.

TGTGCCTGGAGTAACAGGGGGCCCTCTGGGGCCAACGTCCTGACTTTC CAWSNRGPSGANVLTF TRBJ2-6 few TRBD1 TRBV30
TGTGCCAGCATCTCGGCGGGGAACACTGAAGCTTTCTTT CASISAGNTEAFF TRBJ1-1 few NA TRBV7-9
TGTGCCAGCAGCTTAGTGCGCAGTGGGGGGAGCTCCTACAATGAGCAGTTCTTC CASSLVRSGGSSYNEQFF TRBJ2-1 few NA TRBV7-2
TGTGCCTGGAGCCTCACGGGGACCGATGGCTACACCTTC CAWSLTGTDGYTF TRBJ1-2 few NA TRBV30
TGTGCCAGCAGTTTAGGTGGACAGGGGGCAGATACGCAGTATTTT CASSLGGQGADTQYF TRBJ2-3 few TRBD1 TRBV27
TGCGCCAGCAGCCAAGATTCTAGCGGGACGAATGAGCAGTTCTTC CASSQDSSGTNEQFF TRBJ2-1 few TRBD2 TRBV4-1
TGTGCCAGCAGCTTACGCCTAGGAGGGGGGGCCCTCGAGCAGTACTTC CASSLRLGGGALEQYF TRBJ2-7 few NA TRBV7-2
TGTGCCACCAGCACCGTAAAAGAGACCCAGTACTTC CATSTVKETQYF TRBJ2-5 few NA TRBV15
TGCGCCAGCAGTTTCGGGACTAGGGACGAGCAGTACTTC CASSFGTRDEQYF TRBJ2-7 NA TRBD2 TRBV5-1
TGTGCCAGCAGCTCTTCTAGCACAGATACGCAGTATTTT CASSSSSTDTQYF TRBJ2-3 few NA TRBV7-3
TGTGCCAGCAGTATACAGGTTAGCACAGATACGCAGTATTTT CASSIQVSTDTQYF TRBJ2-3 NA NA TRBV27
TGTGCCAGCAGTTTCCCGCCGCCAGTCAAAGCTAACTATGGCTACACCTTC CASSFPPPVKANYGYTF TRBJ1-2 NA NA TRBV2
TGTGCCTGGAGTACCCCCGGACAGTGGCCTTTTTTT CAWSTPGQWPFF TRBJ1-4 NA NA TRBV30
TGTGCCTGGGCCGGACAGGGCAACTACGAGCAGTACTTC CAWAGQGNYEQYF TRBJ2-7 NA TRBD1 TRBV30
TGTGCCAGTAGTACGCACAGGGGGCCTACTGAAGCTTTCTTT CASSTHRGPTEAFF TRBJ1-1 NA TRBD1 TRBV19
TGCGCCAGCAGCCAAGATAGGGCAGGGCACACTGAAGCTTTCTTT CASSQDRAGHTEAFF TRBJ1-1 NA NA TRBV4-1
TGTGCCAGCAGCTTAGTTGGGCAGAACTATGGCTACACCTTC CASSLVGQNYGYTF TRBJ1-2 few NA TRBV7-9
TGTGCCAGCAGCGTGGGACTCCGACAAGAGACCCAGTACTTC CASSVGLRQETQYF TRBJ2-5 few NA TRBV9
TGTGCCAGCAGTGATGGGTGGCCCGGGAATTGGGGCTACACCTTC CASSDGWPGNWGYTF TRBJ1-2 NA NA TRBV6-1
TGTGCCACTACCGGTAATTCCTACGAGCAGTACTTC CATTGNSYEQYF TRBJ2-7 few NA TRBV2
TGTGCCAGCAGCCAAGCCGGAGGGAGCTTGGATGGCTACACCTTC CASSQAGGSLDGYTF TRBJ1-2 NA NA TRBV14
TGTGCACACGGGGGGACAGACCCTAACTATGGCTACACCTTC CAHGGTDPNYGYTF TRBJ1-2 NA TRBD1 TRBV10-3
TGCAGCTCTGGTCGGCAGGGGAACGGCTACACCTTC CSSGRQGNGYTF TRBJ1-2 few NA TRBV29-1
TGTGCCAGCAGCCCGGGACTTTGGAGCTCCTACAATGAGCAGTTCTTC CASSPGLWSSYNEQFF TRBJ2-1 few NA TRBV14
TGTGCCTGGAGGGCGGGAGGAAATTCACCCCTCCACTTT CAWRAGGNSPLHF TRBJ1-6 few NA TRBV30
TGTGCCAGCAGCCCCCCAGACAGGGGAAAATCCTACGAGCAGTACTTC CASSPPDRGKSYEQYF TRBJ2-7 few TRBD1 TRBV7-9
TGTGCCATCAGTGGAGGGACAGCTTCCACTGGCTACACCTTC CAISGGTASTGYTF TRBJ1-2 NA TRBD1 TRBV10-3
TGTGCCAGCAGCGTAGTTGGGACAGGGCTCACTGAAGCTTTCTTT CASSVVGTGLTEAFF TRBJ1-1 few TRBD1 TRBV9
TGTGCCAGCAGTTACTCACAGGGGGAGACTGAAGCTTTCTTT CASSYSQGETEAFF TRBJ1-1 few TRBD1 TRBV6-6
TGTGCCTGGAGTACCGGCGATGAAAAACTGTTTTTT CAWSTGDEKLFF TRBJ1-4 few NA TRBV30
TGTGCCAGCAGCCTCGGGACAGGGGGGACATACGAGCAGTACTTC CASSLGTGGTYEQYF TRBJ2-7 NA TRBD1 TRBV6-1
TGTGCCTGGAGTCAAAGCTTTAATGAAAAACTGTTTTTT CAWSQSFNEKLFF TRBJ1-4 NA NA TRBV30
TGTGCCAGCAAGGCGGGCCACTACTACGAGCAGTACTTC CASKAGHYYEQYF TRBJ2-7 few NA TRBV6-5
TGTGCCAGCAGTTTGGGGACAGGGGTCCTTAATTCACCCCTCCACTTT CASSLGTGVLNSPLHF TRBJ1-6 NA TRBD1 TRBV28
TGTGCCATCACCGGGACTAGCGGGGACTCCTACAATGAGCAGTTCTTC CAITGTSGDSYNEQFF TRBJ2-1 few TRBD2 TRBV10-3
TGTGCCAGCTCCATGGGCGATGAAGCTTTCTTT CASSMGDEAFF TRBJ1-1 few NA TRBV18
TGTGCCATCAGTGAGTCGGGGGTACCGGGGGAGACCCAGTACTTC CAISESGVPGETQYF TRBJ2-5 few NA TRBV10-3
TGCGCCAGCAGGAACGGACTAGCGGGGAGCACAGATACGCAGTATTTT CASRNGLAGSTDTQYF TRBJ2-3 NA TRBD2 TRBV5-1
TGTGCCAGCAGGCAACCAGGTCTTGGGAGCACTGAAGCTTTCTTT CASRQPGLGSTEAFF TRBJ1-1 NA NA TRBV14
TGTGCCAGCGGGGGGGCTGGAAATCAGCCCCAGCATTTT CASGGAGNQPQHF TRBJ1-5 NA NA TRBV28
TGTGCCAGCAGTTACACCCCTTGGACCTATGGCTACACCTTC CASSYTPWTYGYTF TRBJ1-2 NA NA TRBV6-5
TGCGCCAGCAGCGAGGGGGCTAGCGGGCCGACGCAGTACTTC CASSEGASGPTQYF TRBJ2-5 NA NA TRBV5-1
TGTGCCAGCAGCCCCAGGCGACTAGATACGCAGTATTTT CASSPRRLDTQYF TRBJ2-3 NA NA TRBV13
TGTGCCATCAGTGAGTCCGGCGGGGGCCAAGAGACCCAGTACTTC CAISESGGGQETQYF TRBJ2-5 NA TRBD2 TRBV10-3
TGTGCCACCAACGCAGGGGGTCGGGAGACCCAGTACTTC CATNAGGRETQYF TRBJ2-5 few TRBD1 TRBV28
TGTGCCAGCAGCGTTGACAGGGGGAGCTCCTACGAGCAGTACTTC CASSVDRGSSYEQYF TRBJ2-7 NA TRBD1 TRBV7-9
TGTGCCAGCAGCGACCCCCGAAGCCGGGACCGCATATGGTTCTTC CASSDPRSRDRIWFF TRBJ2-1 NA NA TRBV6-5
TGTGCCAGCAGCTTAGCACTAGCGGGGGGTTATTACAATGAGCAGTTCTTC CASSLALAGGYYNEQFF TRBJ2-1 NA TRBD2 TRBV7-9
TGTGCCAGCAGCAACGGAGAGACCCAGTACTTC CASSNGETQYF TRBJ2-5 few NA TRBV7-3
TGTGCCTGGGGACAGCGGACCTACGAGCAGTACTTC CAWGQRTYEQYF TRBJ2-7 few NA TRBV30
TGCGCCAGCAGCTTGGCTCACAGCCTTGCTGGAAACACCATATATTTT CASSLAHSLAGNTIYF TRBJ1-3 NA NA TRBV5-1
TGTGCCAGTCGACTAGCGGCGAACACCGGGGAGCTGTTTTTT CASRLAANTGELFF TRBJ2-2 NA TRBD2 TRBV19
TGCGCCAGCAGCCCCCCGGGGAGGAAACAGCCCCAGCATTTT CASSPPGRKQPQHF TRBJ1-5 NA NA TRBV4-1